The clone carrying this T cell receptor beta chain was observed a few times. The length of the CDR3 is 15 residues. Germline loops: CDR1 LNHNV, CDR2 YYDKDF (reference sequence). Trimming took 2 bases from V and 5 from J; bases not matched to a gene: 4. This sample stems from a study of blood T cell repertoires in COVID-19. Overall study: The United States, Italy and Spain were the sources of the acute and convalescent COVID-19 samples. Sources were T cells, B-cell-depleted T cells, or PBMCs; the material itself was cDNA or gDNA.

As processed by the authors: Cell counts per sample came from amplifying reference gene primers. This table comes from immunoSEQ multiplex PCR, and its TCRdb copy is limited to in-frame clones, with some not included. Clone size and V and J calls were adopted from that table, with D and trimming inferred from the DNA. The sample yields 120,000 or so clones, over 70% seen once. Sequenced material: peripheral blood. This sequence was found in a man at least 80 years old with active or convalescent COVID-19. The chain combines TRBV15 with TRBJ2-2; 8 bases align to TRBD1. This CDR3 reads CATSRQGALTGELFF. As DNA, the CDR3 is TGTGCCACCAGCAGACAGGGGGCTTTGACCGGGGAGCTGTTTTTT.